Below are 30 T cell receptor beta chains sequenced from a single sample in a study of OX40 agonist ivuxolimab in advanced cancers. Method: immunoSEQ multiplex PCR; TCRdb's copy keeps in-frame clones and lacks some. The data contain tens of thousands of clones, 83% of them seen just once; the ten biggest clones take up about 20%. The sample in question was CD4+ or CD8+ T cells sorted from blood, obtained in a trial of the OX40 agonist ivuxolimab. These receptors originate from an adult with an advanced solid tumor such as melanoma, head and neck, liver or kidney cancer.

This clone has more than one count but fewer than ten. This chain links TRBV11-2 with TRBJ2-7; D ambiguous. The germline V and J ends were trimmed by 0 bases and 5 bases, with 14 bases remaining between them. The CDR3 is 15 amino acids. Germline V gene sequence: CDR1 SGHAT, CDR2 FQNNGV. The CDR3 is CASSLDQWGRNEQYF. The CDR3 DNA reads as TGTGCCAGCAGCTTAGATCAATGGGGAAGGAACGAGCAGTACTTC.

This chain connects TRBV25-1 to TRBJ1-1; D gene uncertain. Germline V gene sequence: CDR1 MGHDK, CDR2 SYGVNS. The V and J ends lost 4 bases and 4 bases respectively, with 22 bases between them. The CDR3 runs to 17 residues. The CDR3, as DNA: TGTGCCAGCAGTGGCAGGTTCGGGCAAGACCCGGGCACTGAAGCTTTCTTT. It translates to CASSGRFGQDPGTEAFF.

The table lists this clone with a count of one. The chain couples TRBV7-8 to TRBJ2-7, with a weak D call TRBD1 (6 bases). The germline CDR1 and CDR2 sequences are SGHVS and FQNEAQ. Deletions cut 6 bases from V and 3 bases from J, with 9 bases between. The CDR3 is made up of 12 amino acids. The CDR3: CASSQQGYEQYF. In DNA form, the CDR3 reads TGTGCCAGCAGTCAACAGGGCTACGAGCAGTACTTC.

The rearrangement uses TRBV4-2 and TRBJ1-1, with 7 bases matching TRBD1. The junction had 9 bases not matched to a gene; V was cut back by 3 bases and J by 11 bases. This CDR3 is 13 amino acids long. Per germline, CDR1 LGHNA and CDR2 YNFKEQ. This chain's CDR3 is CASSHPGGGVAFF. CDR3 sequence (DNA): TGTGCCAGCAGCCACCCAGGGGGAGGGGTGGCTTTCTTT.

V and J are TRBV5-4 and TRBJ2-3; 7 bases map to TRBD2. V dropped 0 bases and J dropped 5; count of bases not matched to a gene: 6. The CDR3 runs 15 residues. Germline V CDR1 and CDR2: SGHNT, YYREEE (reference sequence). The CDR3 coding sequence is TGTGCCAGCAGCTTGGTTGCGGGGGTGGAAGATACGCAGTATTTT. The encoded protein is CASSLVAGVEDTQYF.

V and J are TRBV30 and TRBJ2-7, with D maybe TRBD1 (6 bases). Trimming shortened V by 2 bases and J by 0 bases, and 14 bases separated the two germline ends. Germline loops: CDR1 GTSNPN, CDR2 SVGIG (reference sequence). There are 15 residues in the CDR3. The CDR3 DNA reads TGTGCCTGGAGTTCCACAGGGTATAGCTCCTACGAGCAGTACTTC. Amino acids: CAWSSTGYSSYEQYF.

The gene calls are TRBV27 and TRBJ2-7, with TRBD1 matching 7 bases. CDR1 MNHEY and CDR2 SMNVEV come from the germline V gene (reference sequence). The length of the CDR3 is 13 residues. J gave up 5 bases and V 2 bases, and 3 bases lay outside the gene matches. The CDR3 region is CASSLLGQDEQYF. DNA of the CDR3: TGTGCCAGCAGTTTACTCGGACAGGACGAGCAGTACTTC.

The V and J genes are TRBV7-8 and TRBJ2-4; D might be TRBD1 or TRBD2, each matching 5 bases. V was clipped by 5 bases and J by 6 bases, with 20 bases between them. Germline CDR1 SGHVS, CDR2 FQNEAQ. The CDR3 runs to 16 residues. This chain's CDR3 is CASSPKRVRGGNIQYF. The CDR3 region has the DNA TGTGCCAGCAGCCCCAAGAGGGTGAGGGGTGGAAACATTCAGTACTTC.

This sequence joins TRBV27 and TRBJ2-3; 8 bases are shared with TRBD2. CDR3 length: 16 residues. The V gene end was trimmed by 4 bases and the J gene end by 0 bases; junction bases not matched to a gene: 6. Germline V gene lookup returns CDR1 MNHEY and CDR2 SMNVEV (reference sequence). CDR3 DNA sequence: TGTGCCAGCAGTTCCGGGACTAGTCATAGCACAGATACGCAGTATTTT. It codes for CASSSGTSHSTDTQYF.

In its sample, this clone was seen once. The genes are TRBV6-6 and TRBJ2-3; the match to TRBD2 covers 7 bases. J gave up 3 bases and V 2 bases, and 2 bases lay outside the gene matches. Germline CDR1 reads MNHNY; CDR2 reads SVGAGI (reference sequence). The CDR3 is 14 residues long. CDR3 nucleotides: TGTGCCAGCAGTTACGCGGGGGAGACAGATACGCAGTATTTT. Translation: CASSYAGETDTQYF.

This clone came up once. The chain combines TRBV6-6 with TRBJ2-7, with TRBD2 matching 10 bases. The germline CDR1 and CDR2 sequences are MNHNY and SVGAGI (reference sequence). The CDR3 has 14 amino acids. The trim removed 7 bases at V and 7 bases at J, leaving 10 bases unmatched. The CDR3 region has the DNA TGTGCCAGCAACCCCCTAGCGGGGGCGTGGGAGCAGTACTTC. Protein product: CASNPLAGAWEQYF.

This clone was detected only a few times. The chain joins TRBV28 to TRBJ1-3; 9 nucleotides line up with TRBD1. Germline assignment: CDR1 MDHEN and CDR2 SYDVKM. With 8 bases clipped from V and 8 bases from J, the junction kept 10 bases outside the gene matches. This CDR3 has 14 amino acids. CDR3 DNA: TGTGCCAGCCTTTCCTTGACAGGGGGTCACACCATATATTTT. Translation gives CASLSLTGGHTIYF.

J is TRBJ2-2 and V is TRBV18, with 8 bases matching TRBD1. The CDR3 covers 14 residues. J gave up 5 bases and V 3 bases, and 2 bases lay outside the gene matches. CDR1 is KGHSH and CDR2 is LQKENI in the germline V gene. The CDR3 DNA reads TGTGCCAGCTCACCGCAGGGGGCAACCGGGGAGCTGTTTTTT. Its translation is CASSPQGATGELFF.

The table lists this clone with many counts. The CDR3 sequence: CASSPGVGNTIYF. The CDR3 nucleotides are TGTGCCAGCAGCCCAGGGGTGGGAAACACCATATATTTT. V usage is TRBV11-2 and J usage is TRBJ1-3; D may be TRBD1 (6 bases). V lost 5 bases, J lost 4 bases, and 9 bases lay in between. Germline-derived CDR1 and CDR2 are SGHAT and FQNNGV. This CDR3 is built from 13 residues.

In this sample, this clone turned up a few times. The chain couples TRBV7-8 to TRBJ1-4; perhaps TRBD1 as D (5 bases). Trimming cost V 5 bases and J 5 bases, with 15 bases left between them. Germline values: CDR1 SGHVS, CDR2 FQNEAQ. The CDR3 totals 15 residues. The CDR3 sequence is CASSHWGGENEKLFF. The CDR3 bases are TGTGCCAGCAGCCACTGGGGGGGGGAAAATGAAAAACTGTTTTTT.

This clone was seen a handful of times. This chain uses TRBV7-9 with TRBJ1-5; no clear D. The CDR3 runs to 16 residues. Germline V gene sequence: CDR1 SEHNR, CDR2 FQNEAQ (reference sequence). Trimming took off 1 base at V and 1 base at J, with 11 bases between the two ends. The CDR3 sequence: CASSLETPGSNQPQHF. The DNA for the CDR3 is TGTGCCAGCAGCTTAGAAACCCCGGGGAGCAATCAGCCCCAGCATTTT.

The chain is built from TRBV12-5 and TRBJ1-4; D may be TRBD1 (6 bases). The CDR3 loop spans 21 amino acids. CDR1 is LGHNT, CDR2 FRNRAP, per germline. Trimming removed 2 bases at V and 4 bases at J, with 29 bases between. CDR3 region: CASGLYFPGTPAEFFNEKLFF. The DNA for the CDR3 is TGTGCTAGTGGTTTGTACTTCCCCGGGACACCGGCAGAGTTTTTTAATGAAAAACTGTTTTTT.

This clone has a single count. This rearrangement joins TRBV2 to TRBJ2-5; 11 positions match TRBD2. Germline CDR1 is SNHLY and CDR2 is FYNNEI. Losses at the gene ends were 7 bases for V and 2 bases for J; bases not matched to a gene: 3. The CDR3 is made up of 14 amino acids. This chain's CDR3 is CASTLAGEQETQYF. The CDR3 coding sequence is TGTGCCAGCACACTAGCGGGAGAACAAGAGACCCAGTACTTC.

The V and J genes are TRBV5-1 and TRBJ2-7; D is possibly TRBD2 (5 bases). The CDR3 extends over 14 amino acids. The germline V and J ends were trimmed by 0 bases and 5 bases, with 12 bases remaining between them. Per germline, CDR1 SGHRS and CDR2 YFSETQ. This chain's CDR3 is CASSLDGSVDEQYF. The CDR3 nucleotides are TGCGCCAGCAGCTTGGATGGGAGTGTCGACGAGCAGTACTTC.

V and J are TRBV27 and TRBJ2-5; 10 nucleotides agree with TRBD2. Germline lookup yields CDR1 MNHEY and CDR2 SMNVEV (reference sequence). This CDR3 has 15 residues. The trim removed 4 bases at V and 5 bases at J, leaving 7 bases unmatched. This CDR3 is CASSSLAGARETQYF. Written as DNA, the CDR3 is TGTGCCAGCAGTTCCCTAGCGGGAGCACGGGAGACCCAGTACTTC.

This rearrangement joins TRBV4-3 to TRBJ2-2, with TRBD2 identical over 9 bases. V lost 0 bases, J lost 7 bases, and 3 bases stayed unmatched. The CDR3 runs 15 residues. In germline, CDR1 is LGHNA, CDR2 YSLEER. CDR3 in amino acids: CASSQDLAGSGELFF. DNA for the CDR3: TGCGCCAGCAGCCAAGATCTAGCGGGGAGCGGGGAGCTGTTTTTT.

Here the CDR3 reads CATSRVATGVNEQFF. CDR3 sequence (DNA): TGTGCCACCAGCAGAGTTGCGACAGGAGTCAATGAGCAGTTCTTC. The gene calls are TRBV15 and TRBJ2-1; D is possibly TRBD1 (6 bases). Between the trimmed V and J ends, which lost 1 base and 6 bases, there was a span of 13 bases. Germline values: CDR1 LNHNV, CDR2 YYDKDF (reference sequence). CDR3 length: 15 amino acids.

The chain combines TRBV6-6 with TRBJ1-4, with a tentative D call TRBD1 (5 bases). Germline V gene data show CDR1 as MNHNY and CDR2 as SVGAGI (reference sequence). The CDR3 sequence is 16 residues long. The germline V and J ends were trimmed by 0 bases and 3 bases, with 11 bases remaining between them. CDR3 nucleotide sequence: TGTGCCAGCAGTTACTCGGGAGGGGCTGCTAATGAAAAACTGTTTTTT. Its protein is CASSYSGGAANEKLFF.

The chain is built from TRBV28 and TRBJ1-5; unclear D gene. Germline V gives CDR1 MDHEN, CDR2 SYDVKM. This CDR3 comprises 14 residues. V was trimmed by 6 bases and J by 0 bases, leaving 9 bases between them. CDR3 loop: CASRPFYSNQPQHF. CDR3 sequence (DNA): TGTGCCAGCAGACCCTTTTATAGCAATCAGCCCCAGCATTTT.

This chain connects TRBV29-1 to TRBJ1-2; D remains unclear. V was clipped by 2 bases and J by 4 bases, with 11 bases between them. Germline CDR1 and CDR2: SQVTM and ANQGSEA. The CDR3 extends over 13 amino acids. The CDR3 DNA is TGCAGCGTTGAACACAGTCAGTTCTATGGCTACACCTTC. This encodes CSVEHSQFYGYTF.

The chain recombines TRBV2 with TRBJ1-2; D may be TRBD1 (6 bases). Germline loops: CDR1 SNHLY, CDR2 FYNNEI. This CDR3 contains 16 residues. Trimming took 8 bases from V and 6 from J, leaving 25 bases between them. Here the CDR3 reads CASRYTRDKGFDGYTF. CDR3 nucleotide sequence: TGTGCCAGCCGATACACCCGGGACAAAGGATTTGATGGCTACACCTTC.

Points on this clone: One junction end does not reproduce the germline sequence, and a read error may be involved. The chain uses TRBV10-3 and TRBJ2-2; TRBD1 agrees at 10 bases. In germline, CDR1 is ENHRY, CDR2 SYGVKD. This CDR3 is built from 13 residues. CDR3 nucleotides: TGCGGGACAGGGGCGCTGAACACCGGGGAGCTGTTTTTT. This gives the protein CGTGALNTGELFF.

The genes are TRBV27 and TRBJ2-1, with D perhaps TRBD2 (6 bases). CDR1 MNHEY and CDR2 SMNVEV come from the germline V gene (reference sequence). V was cut by 3 bases and J by 10 bases, with 13 bases left in between. This CDR3 has 13 amino acids. The CDR3, as DNA: TGTGCCAGCAGTTTCGGGCGGGATTTGGAGCAGTTCTTC. Translating it yields CASSFGRDLEQFF.

The chain combines TRBV13 with TRBJ1-1, with a tentative D call TRBD1 (6 bases). This CDR3 is built from 14 residues. Germline V CDR1 and CDR2: PRHDT, FYEKMQ (reference sequence). V lost 5 bases to trimming and J lost 6 bases, with 16 bases between them. The CDR3 region is CASSPGGGWAEAFF. CDR3 DNA sequence: TGTGCCAGCAGCCCGGGGGGGGGCTGGGCTGAAGCTTTCTTT.

This clone was detected once. The chain couples TRBV5-6 to TRBJ1-2, with TRBD1 as a possible D gene (5 bases). The CDR3 has 11 amino acids. Germline V lookup: CDR1 SGHDT, CDR2 YYEEEE. Trimming pared 0 bases from V and 8 bases from J, leaving 5 bases between. This chain's CDR3 is CASSLGGGYTF. For the CDR3, the DNA is TGTGCCAGCAGCTTGGGGGGCGGCTACACCTTC.